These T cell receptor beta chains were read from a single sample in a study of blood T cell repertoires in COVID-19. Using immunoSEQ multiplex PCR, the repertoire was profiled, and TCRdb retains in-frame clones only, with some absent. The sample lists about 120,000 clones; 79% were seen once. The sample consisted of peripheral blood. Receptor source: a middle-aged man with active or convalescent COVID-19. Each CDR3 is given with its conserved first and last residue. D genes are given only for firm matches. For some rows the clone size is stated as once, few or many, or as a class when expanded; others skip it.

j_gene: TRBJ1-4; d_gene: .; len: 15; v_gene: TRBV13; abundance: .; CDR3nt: TGTGCCAGCAGCTTAAGAGGGGGGGTTAATGAAAAACTGTTTTTT; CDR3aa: CASSLRGGVNEKLFF
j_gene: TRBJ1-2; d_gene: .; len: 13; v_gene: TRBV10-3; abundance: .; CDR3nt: TGTGCCATCGGGACGGAGGGTAACTATGGCTACACCTTC; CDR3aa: CAIGTEGNYGYTF
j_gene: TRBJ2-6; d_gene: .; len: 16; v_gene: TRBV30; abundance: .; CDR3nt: TGTGCCTGGAGTGGGGGCCTCACCTCTGGGGCCAACGTCCTGACTTTC; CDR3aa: CAWSGGLTSGANVLTF
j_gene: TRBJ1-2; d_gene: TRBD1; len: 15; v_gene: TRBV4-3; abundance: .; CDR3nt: TGCGCCAGCAGCCAAGAGGGACAGGGAGGGGGTGGCTACACCTTC; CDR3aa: CASSQEGQGGGGYTF
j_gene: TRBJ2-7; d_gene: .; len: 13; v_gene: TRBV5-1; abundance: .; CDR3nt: TGCGCCAGCAGCTTATTACAGGGCTACGAGCAGTACTTC; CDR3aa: CASSLLQGYEQYF
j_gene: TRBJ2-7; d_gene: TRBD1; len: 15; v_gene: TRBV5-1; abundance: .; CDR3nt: TGCGCCAGCAGCTCCGGGACAGGGCTTGGGTACGAGCAGTACTTC; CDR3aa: CASSSGTGLGYEQYF
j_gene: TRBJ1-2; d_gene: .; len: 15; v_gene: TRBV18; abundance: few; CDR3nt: TGTGCCAGCTCCGCCGGCGGAGGGAGGGGCTATGGCTACACCTTC; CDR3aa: CASSAGGGRGYGYTF
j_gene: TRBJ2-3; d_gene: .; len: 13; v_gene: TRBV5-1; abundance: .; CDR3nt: TGCGCCAGCAGCTTGCAATCAACAGATACGCAGTATTTT; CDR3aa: CASSLQSTDTQYF
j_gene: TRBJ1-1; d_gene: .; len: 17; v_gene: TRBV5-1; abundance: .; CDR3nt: TGCGCCAGCAGGTCCCAGGGCGGATTCGGGCTTAACACTGAAGCTTTCTTT; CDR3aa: CASRSQGGFGLNTEAFF
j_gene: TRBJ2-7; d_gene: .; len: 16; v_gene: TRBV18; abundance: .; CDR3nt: TGTGCCAGCTCACCACCGTTCGGACAGGGAGGGGACGAGCAGTACTTC; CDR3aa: CASSPPFGQGGDEQYF
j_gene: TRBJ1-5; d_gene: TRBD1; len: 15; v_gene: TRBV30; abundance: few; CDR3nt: TGTGCCTGGAGTGTACGAGGGGGCGTGGGCCAGCCCCAGCATTTT; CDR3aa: CAWSVRGGVGQPQHF
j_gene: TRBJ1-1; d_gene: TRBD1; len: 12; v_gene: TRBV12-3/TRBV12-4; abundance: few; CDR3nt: TGTGCCAGCAGACCTGGACAGGATAAAGCTTTCTTT; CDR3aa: CASRPGQDKAFF
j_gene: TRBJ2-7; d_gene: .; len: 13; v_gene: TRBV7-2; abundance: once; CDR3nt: TGTGCCAGCAGCTTGTTTGGACAGTCCGAGCAGTACTTC; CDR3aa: CASSLFGQSEQYF
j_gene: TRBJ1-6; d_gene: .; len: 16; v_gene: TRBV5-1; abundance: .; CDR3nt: TGCGCCAGCAGCTTGGAAGGTGTGGCAGGGAATTCACCCCTCCACTTT; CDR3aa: CASSLEGVAGNSPLHF
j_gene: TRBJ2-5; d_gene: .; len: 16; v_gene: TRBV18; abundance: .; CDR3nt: TGTGCCAGCTCACCCCCTATGAGGGGAGGAGGAGAGACCCAGTACTTC; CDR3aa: CASSPPMRGGGETQYF
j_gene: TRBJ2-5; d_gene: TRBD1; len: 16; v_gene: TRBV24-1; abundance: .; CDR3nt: TGTGCCACCAGTGATTTGCTTCCGACAGGGAAAGAGACCCAGTACTTC; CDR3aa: CATSDLLPTGKETQYF
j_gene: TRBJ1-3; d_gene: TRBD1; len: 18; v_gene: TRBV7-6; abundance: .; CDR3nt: TGTGCCAGCAGCTTAGGCAGGGGGCTCTTAAACTCTGGAAACACCATATATTTT; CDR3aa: CASSLGRGLLNSGNTIYF
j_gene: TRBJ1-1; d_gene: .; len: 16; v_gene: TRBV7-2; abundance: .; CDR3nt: TGTGCCAGCAGCTTAGGGAGCCGGAACGTGGGCACTGAAGCTTTCTTT; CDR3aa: CASSLGSRNVGTEAFF
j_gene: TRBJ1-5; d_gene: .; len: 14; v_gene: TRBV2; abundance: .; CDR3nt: TGTGCCAGCACCTGGGGGGGGCGCAATCAGCCCCAGCATTTT; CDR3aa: CASTWGGRNQPQHF
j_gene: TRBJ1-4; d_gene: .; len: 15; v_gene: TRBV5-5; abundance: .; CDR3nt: TGTGCCAGCAGCTTTTCAGGGGCAACTAATGAAAAACTGTTTTTT; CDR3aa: CASSFSGATNEKLFF
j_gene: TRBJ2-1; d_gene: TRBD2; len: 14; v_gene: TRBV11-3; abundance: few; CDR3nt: TGTGCCAGCAGCCCGACTAGCGGGGGTTATGAGCAGTTCTTC; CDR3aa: CASSPTSGGYEQFF
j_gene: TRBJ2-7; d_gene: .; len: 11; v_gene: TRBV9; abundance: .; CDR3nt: TGTGCCAGCAGCGCACAAGACGAGCAGTACTTC; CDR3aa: CASSAQDEQYF
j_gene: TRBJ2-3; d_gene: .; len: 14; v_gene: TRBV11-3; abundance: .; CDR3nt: TGTGCCAGCAGCCGACTTATAGGCACAGATACGCAGTATTTT; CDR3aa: CASSRLIGTDTQYF
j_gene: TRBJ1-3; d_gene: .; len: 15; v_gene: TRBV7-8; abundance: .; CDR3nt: TGTGCCAGCAGCTTGGGACTTCGCTCTGGAAACACCATATATTTT; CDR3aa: CASSLGLRSGNTIYF
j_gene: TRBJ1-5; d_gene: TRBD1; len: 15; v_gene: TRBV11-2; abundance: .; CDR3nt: TGTGCCAGCAGCTTAGGACAGGGCCCCAATCAGCCCCAGCATTTT; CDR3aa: CASSLGQGPNQPQHF
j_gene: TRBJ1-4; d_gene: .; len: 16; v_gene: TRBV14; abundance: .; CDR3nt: TGTGCCAGCAGCCCCGCCTTGGGCCTTCGTAATGAAAAACTGTTTTTT; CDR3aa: CASSPALGLRNEKLFF
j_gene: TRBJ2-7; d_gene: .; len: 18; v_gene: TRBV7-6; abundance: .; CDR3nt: TGTGCCAGCAGCCTTCGTCAAATTCCGGGACACCAGACCCACGAGCAGTACTTC; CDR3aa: CASSLRQIPGHQTHEQYF